Each of the 17 T cell receptor beta chains below was sequenced from the same sample in a study of blood T cell repertoires in COVID-19. The repertoire was sequenced with immunoSEQ multiplex PCR; TCRdb's copy has only in-frame clones and lacks some. This table holds 200,000 or so clones, 80% to 90% found once. Material for sequencing was peripheral blood. The receptor set was obtained from a woman aged 65 to 85 with acute or convalescent COVID-19.

This clone has only one observation. The chain combines TRBV27 with TRBJ1-3; D ambiguous. Deletions cut 5 bases from V and 3 bases from J, with 11 bases between. The CDR3 has 14 residues. CDR1 MNHEY and CDR2 SMNVEV come from the germline V gene (reference sequence). The CDR3 nucleotides read TGTGCCAGCAGTCCCGGGTTCCTTGGAAACACCATATATTTT. Translated, it gives CASSPGFLGNTIYF.

The chain carries TRBV18 and TRBJ2-5, with D tentatively TRBD1 (6 bases). Germline V gene lookup returns CDR1 KGHSH and CDR2 LQKENI. V was pared by 3 bases and J by 2 bases, with 7 bases between. The CDR3 is 13 residues long. CDR3 protein: CASSPTGQETQYF. CDR3 sequence (DNA): TGTGCCAGCTCACCCACAGGGCAAGAGACCCAGTACTTC.

This clone was detected once. The chain links TRBV28 to TRBJ1-1, with D perhaps matching TRBD1 (5 bases). Between the trimmed V and J ends, which lost 5 bases and 7 bases, there was a span of 8 bases. The CDR3 covers 11 residues. CDR1 is MDHEN and CDR2 is SYDVKM in the germline V gene. The CDR3 is CASSLDSEAFF. DNA of the CDR3: TGTGCCAGCAGTCTTGACAGTGAAGCTTTCTTT.

A single count supports this clone. The chain has TRBV18 and TRBJ1-4, with 7 bases aligning to TRBD1. CDR3 size: 13 residues. V was clipped by 5 bases and J by 8 bases; unmatched bases: 5. Germline-derived CDR1 and CDR2 are KGHSH and LQKENI. This CDR3 reads CASSTGTAEKLFF. The CDR3 DNA is TGTGCCAGCTCAACCGGGACAGCGGAAAAACTGTTTTTT. Based on the CDR3 plus reference TRBV18 and TRBJ1-4, the full variable domain is NAGVMQNPRHLVRRRGQEARLRCSPMKGHSHVYWYRQLPEEGLKFMVYLQKENIIDESGMPKERFSAEFPKEGPSILRIQQVVRGDSAAYFCASSTGTAEKLFFGSGTQLSVL.

The genes are TRBV6-1 and TRBJ2-7; TRBD1 matches at 9 bases. The V gene's germline CDR1 is MNHNS and CDR2 SASEGT. With V trimmed by 4 bases and J by 3 bases, 13 bases remained unmatched. This CDR3 spans 17 amino acids. CDR3 protein: CASSGRTGAALNYEQYF. DNA of the CDR3: TGTGCCAGCAGTGGCCGGACAGGGGCCGCCCTCAACTACGAGCAGTACTTC.

The chain couples TRBV24-1 to TRBJ2-3, with TRBD1 as a possible D gene (5 bases). The CDR3 is made up of 17 amino acids. Trimming shortened V by 3 bases and J by 1 base, and 16 bases separated the two germline ends. Germline lookup yields CDR1 KGHDR and CDR2 SFDVKD. CDR3 residues: CATSDHQTGRGTDTQYF. The CDR3 DNA reads as TGTGCCACCAGTGATCATCAGACGGGCAGGGGCACAGATACGCAGTATTTT.

J is TRBJ2-7 and V is TRBV7-2; D is perhaps TRBD2 (6 bases). Trimming left V 5 bases short and J 3 bases short, with 11 bases between. CDR3 length: 13 amino acids. Germline V CDR1 and CDR2: SGHTA, FQGNSA. The CDR3 DNA sequence: TGTGCCAGCAGCAGGGACTCCTACTACGAGCAGTACTTC. Translating gives CASSRDSYYEQYF.

This CDR3 reads CASRAHGRLYTF. The CDR3 DNA reads as TGTGCCAGCAGGGCCCATGGGAGGCTATACACCTTC. The gene calls are TRBV2 and TRBJ1-2; D is unresolved. This CDR3 comprises 12 residues. V dropped 6 bases and J dropped 11 bases, with 16 bases sitting between them. Germline-derived CDR1 and CDR2 are SNHLY and FYNNEI.

The V call is TRBV11-3, the J call TRBJ2-1; D is undetermined. The ends were cut back, 6 bases at V and 10 bases at J, with 10 bases in the middle. Germline V lookup: CDR1 SGHNT, CDR2 YENEEA. The CDR3 is made up of 11 amino acids. As DNA, the CDR3 is TGTGCCAGCAGTGACACTGTGGAGCAGTTCTTC. Its protein is CASSDTVEQFF.

This sequence joins TRBV6-1 and TRBJ2-7; 8 bases align to TRBD1. The J segment lost 7 bases and the V segment lost 7 bases, leaving 9 bases of the junction unmatched. The CDR3 extends over 13 amino acids. Germline CDR1 and CDR2: MNHNS and SASEGT. CDR3 in amino acids: CASIRTGTGEQYF. CDR3 in DNA: TGTGCCAGCATCCGGACAGGGACGGGAGAGCAGTACTTC.

The chain joins TRBV7-3 to TRBJ2-2; the D is unclear. Germline values: CDR1 SGHTA, CDR2 FQGTGA. The CDR3 spans 13 residues. Trimming took off 5 bases at V and 3 bases at J, with 7 bases between the two ends. The CDR3: CASSLLHTGELFF. The CDR3 coding sequence is TGTGCCAGCAGCCTACTTCACACCGGGGAGCTGTTTTTT.

This chain connects TRBV7-2 to TRBJ1-3, with a weak D call TRBD1 (6 bases). Germline values: CDR1 SGHTA, CDR2 FQGNSA. Between the trimmed V and J ends, which lost 3 bases and 3 bases, there was a span of 21 bases. The CDR3 spans 18 residues. The CDR3 DNA is TGTGCCAGCAGCTTTCTCGTGAGGACAGTGACTCTTGGAAACACCATATATTTT. Its translation: CASSFLVRTVTLGNTIYF. Full variable domain (missing parts from reference TRBV7-2 and TRBJ1-3): GAGVSQSPSNKVTEKGKDVELRCDPISGHTALYWYRQSLGQGLEFLIYFQGNSAPDKSGLPSDRFSAERTGGSVSTLTIQRTQQEDSAVYLCASSFLVRTVTLGNTIYFGEGSWLTVV.

V usage is TRBV11-2 and J usage is TRBJ2-7, with TRBD1 as a possible D gene (7 bases). Looked up from germline, CDR1 is SGHAT and CDR2 is FQNNGV. The CDR3 loop spans 17 amino acids. Trimming removed 0 bases from V and 5 bases from J, with 20 bases in between. CDR3 loop: CASSLDQIGRGTDEQYF. CDR3 bases: TGTGCCAGCAGCTTAGATCAAATTGGCAGGGGGACTGACGAGCAGTACTTC.

The V call is TRBV3-1 (or the pseudogene TRBV3-2), the J call TRBJ1-3; no clear D gene. The CDR3 loop spans 15 amino acids. The germline gives CDR1 LGHDT, CDR2 YNNKEL (reference sequence). V was cut by 2 bases and J by 1 base, with 9 bases left in between. For the CDR3, the DNA is TGTGCCAGCAGCCAATCCTCGGGGTCTGGAAACACCATATATTTT. Protein: CASSQSSGSGNTIYF.

The chain has TRBV6-2 or TRBV6-3 and TRBJ1-1; TRBD1 matches at 7 bases. Per germline, CDR1 MNHEY and CDR2 SVGEGT. The V gene end was trimmed by 0 bases and the J gene end by 4 bases; junction bases not matched to a gene: 14. The CDR3 loop spans 18 amino acids. This CDR3 reads CASSYSRDRVGWVTEAFF. The CDR3 DNA is TGTGCCAGCAGTTACTCGAGAGACAGGGTCGGATGGGTCACTGAAGCTTTCTTT.

This rearrangement joins TRBV7-8 to TRBJ2-7; 10 bases align to TRBD2. This CDR3 is 16 amino acids long. With 1 base clipped from V and 6 bases from J, the junction kept 9 bases outside the gene matches. CDR1 is SGHVS and CDR2 is FQNEAQ in the germline V gene. CDR3 residues: CASSLVRLAGESEQYF. In nucleotides, the CDR3 is TGTGCCAGCAGCTTAGTCCGTCTAGCGGGGGAGAGCGAGCAGTACTTC.

The chain recombines TRBV24-1 with TRBJ2-7; 10 nucleotides agree with TRBD1. Germline V gives CDR1 KGHDR, CDR2 SFDVKD. This CDR3 contains 13 residues. V shed 9 bases and J 5 bases; nucleotides not matched to a gene: 6. The CDR3, as DNA: TGTGCCACCGGGAGACAGGGGGCCGACGAGCAGTACTTC. Protein product: CATGRQGADEQYF.